Each of the 9 T cell receptor beta chains below was sequenced from the same sample in a study of preoperative IRX-2 immunotherapy in early breast cancer (dated 2019 in TCRdb). To prepare the library, the immunoSEQ multiplex PCR assay was applied. TCRdb's version of the immuneACCESS table is confined to in-frame rearrangements and falls short of the full clone set. An unresolved V gene accounts for under half of the shortfall where checked; the remainder is of unknown origin. A total of roughly 99,000 clones appear in this sample, 80% to 90% of them only once. Roughly 2% of the sample is taken by the ten largest. Reading the label with the study, this specimen's treatment or condition is: preoperative locoregional IRX-2 cytokine immunotherapy. The material was tumor tissue, obtained after IRX-2 immunotherapy. Source of these receptors: a human donor with breast cancer.

The gene calls are TRBV22-1 and TRBJ2-7. TRBV22-1 is termed a pseudogene. This CDR3 contains 13 residues. This chain's CDR3 is CASSFGMDYEQYF. CDR3 coding DNA: TGTGCCAGCAGTTTTGGTATGGACTACGAGCAGTACTTC.

The sample holds one count of this clone. This sequence joins TRBV7-7 and TRBJ1-6; D is perhaps TRBD1 (5 bases). The V gene lost 5 bases and the J gene lost 7 bases, with 15 bases spanning the gap. The CDR3 is 15 residues long. CDR1 and CDR2 from the germline V gene are SSHAT and FNYEAQ (reference sequence). The CDR3 DNA follows: TGTGCCAGCAGCGAGACCCCGGGACCAAATTCACCCCTCCACTTT. Its translation is CASSETPGPNSPLHF.

The chain joins TRBV30 to TRBJ2-7; 8 bases line up with TRBD2. J gave up 4 bases and V 3 bases, and 5 bases lay outside the gene matches. Germline V gives CDR1 GTSNPN, CDR2 SVGIG (reference sequence). There are 13 residues in the CDR3. CDR3 sequence reads: CAWRPGGEYEQYF. The CDR3 DNA reads TGTGCCTGGAGGCCCGGGGGGGAATACGAGCAGTACTTC. Together with reference TRBV30 and TRBJ2-7, the CDR3 gives the full variable domain: SQTIHQWPATLVQPVGSPLSLECTVEGTSNPNLYWYRQAAGRGLQLLFYSVGIGQISSEVPQNLSASRPQDRQFILSSKKLLLSDSGFYLCAWRPGGEYEQYFGPGTRLTVT.

The chain employs TRBV12-5 and TRBJ2-5; the D is unclear. Deletions cut 6 bases from V and 0 bases from J, with 23 bases between. Germline CDR1 and CDR2: LGHNT and FRNRAP. This CDR3 is built from 18 residues. The chain's CDR3 is CASGHLMGTHWYQETQYF. The CDR3 DNA reads TGTGCTAGTGGCCACCTGATGGGAACGCATTGGTACCAAGAGACCCAGTACTTC.

The rearrangement links TRBV19 to TRBJ1-4; TRBD1 matches 7 bases. The CDR3 covers 12 residues. V lost 7 bases and J lost 8; bases outside the gene matches: 4. In germline, CDR1 is LNHDA, CDR2 SQIVND (reference sequence). In DNA, the CDR3 is TGTGCCAGTACCGACAGGGCGGAAAAACTGTTTTTT. Amino acids: CASTDRAEKLFF.

The chain links TRBV23-1 to TRBJ1-4; D uncertain. TRBV23-1 is noted as an ORF with a role that remains uncertain. The CDR3 extends over 16 amino acids. V shed 6 bases and J shed 0 bases, with 14 bases lying between them. CDR3 sequence (DNA): TGCGCCAGCAGCTTCGGTGGAACTGCAACTAATGAAAAACTGTTTTTT. This translates into CASSFGGTATNEKLFF.

This clone was counted a single time. The V and J genes are TRBV19 and TRBJ1-2; 8 bases fit TRBD1. This CDR3 comprises 13 residues. Germline values: CDR1 LNHDA, CDR2 SQIVND (reference sequence). V was pared by 8 bases and J by 4 bases, with 6 bases of the junction left unmatched. CDR3 amino acids: CASRTGRAYGYTF. Here the CDR3 DNA reads TGTGCCAGTCGGACAGGGCGCGCCTATGGCTACACCTTC.

This clone came up a few times. The rearrangement uses TRBV6-8 and TRBJ2-5; 9 bases agree with TRBD2. The germline V gene has CDR1 MNHGY and CDR2 SAAAGT. The trim removed 7 bases at V and 3 bases at J, leaving 3 bases unmatched. This CDR3 is 13 amino acids long. The CDR3 bases are TGTGCCAGCAAGCGGGGGGATAAAGAGACCCAGTACTTC. Its translation is CASKRGDKETQYF.

This chain links TRBV6-7 with TRBJ1-3, with 7 positions matching TRBD1. TRBV6-7 is identified as an open reading frame with a role that is uncertain. V lost 2 bases to trimming and J lost 4 bases; unmatched junction nucleotides: 8. The CDR3 spans 16 residues. The CDR3, as DNA: TGTGCCAGCAGTTACGAAGACAGGGCCTCGGGAAACACCATATATTTT. This encodes CASSYEDRASGNTIYF.